This T cell receptor beta chain was identified during a study of shared clonotypes between healthy human individuals. This CDR3 is 17 amino acids long. Trimming removed 5 bases from V and 9 bases from J; junction bases left unmatched: 17. Germline lookup yields CDR1 SGHTA and CDR2 FQGNSA. Several immunoSEQ plates held equal portions of the genomic DNA taken from each subset. Assay: immunoSEQ multiplex PCR; the TCRdb copy retains only in-frame clones and omits some. The sample has fewer than 500,000 clones, 75% to 80% seen once. Material: PBMCs. The clonotype was recovered from a woman in her forties in good health. Some clones in this sample may be carry-over from other donors' samples. V gene TRBV7-2 combines with J gene TRBJ2-1, with 9 bases matching TRBD1. CDR3 sequence: CASSRNTGGGLPSEQFF. As DNA, the CDR3 is TGTGCCAGCAGCCGAAATACAGGGGGCGGATTGCCGAGTGAGCAGTTCTTC. Full variable domain (missing parts from reference TRBV7-2 and TRBJ2-1): GAGVSQSPSNKVTEKGKDVELRCDPISGHTALYWYRQSLGQGLEFLIYFQGNSAPDKSGLPSDRFSAERTGGSVSTLTIQRTQQEDSAVYLCASSRNTGGGLPSEQFFGPGTRLTVL.